This entry is about one TCR beta chain. These data come from a study of blood T cell repertoires in COVID-19. This CDR3 region has 11 residues. Germline loops: CDR1 LNHDA, CDR2 SQIVND (reference sequence). The V gene end was trimmed by 11 bases and the J gene end by 7 bases; junction bases not matched to a gene: 4. Original analysis: Scientists estimated how many nucleated cells there were by amplifying reference gene primers. Assay: immunoSEQ multiplex PCR; the TCRdb copy retains only in-frame clones and omits some. V and J calls plus clone size are reproduced from that table; the DNA served to infer D and trimming. The data hold 140,000 or so clones, with roughly 88% observed a single time.

The rearrangement links TRBV19 to TRBJ1-2; 10 bases agree with TRBD1. This TCR derives from a man aged 55 to 69 with active or convalescent COVID-19. Material for sequencing was peripheral blood. The CDR3 protein is CAAGQGVGYTF. CDR3 DNA sequence: TGTGCCGCCGGACAGGGGGTTGGCTACACCTTC.